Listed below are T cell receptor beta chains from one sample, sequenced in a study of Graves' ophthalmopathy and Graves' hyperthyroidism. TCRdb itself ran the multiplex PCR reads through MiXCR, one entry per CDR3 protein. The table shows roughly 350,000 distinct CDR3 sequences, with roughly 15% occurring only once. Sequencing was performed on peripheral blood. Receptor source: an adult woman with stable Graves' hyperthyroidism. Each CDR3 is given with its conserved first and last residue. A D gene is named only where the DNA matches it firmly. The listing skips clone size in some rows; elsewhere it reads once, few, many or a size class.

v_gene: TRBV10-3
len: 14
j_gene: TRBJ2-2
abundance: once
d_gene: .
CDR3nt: TGTGCCATCAGCCCGGACACGAACACCGGGGAGCTGTTTTTT
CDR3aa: CAISPDTNTGELFF

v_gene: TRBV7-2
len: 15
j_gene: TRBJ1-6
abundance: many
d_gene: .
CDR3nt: TGTGCCAGCAGCTCCCGACAGAACTATAATTCACCCCTCCACTTT
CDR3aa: CASSSRQNYNSPLHF

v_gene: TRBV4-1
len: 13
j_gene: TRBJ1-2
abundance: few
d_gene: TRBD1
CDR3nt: TGCGCCAGCAGAAAGCCGGGACAGGGCGACTACACCTTC
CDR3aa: CASRKPGQGDYTF

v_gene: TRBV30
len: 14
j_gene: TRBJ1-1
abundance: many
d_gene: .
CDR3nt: TGTGCCTGGAGCCCGAGGGGCGCGGGCACTGAAGCTTTCTTT
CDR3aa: CAWSPRGAGTEAFF

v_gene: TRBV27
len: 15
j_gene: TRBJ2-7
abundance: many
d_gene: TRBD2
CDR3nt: TGTGCCAGCAGTCCGCTAGCGGGAGGGCGGTACGAGCAGTACTTC
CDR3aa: CASSPLAGGRYEQYF

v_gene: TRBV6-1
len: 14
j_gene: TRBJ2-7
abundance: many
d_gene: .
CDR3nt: TGTGCCAGCAGTGCAGTGGGGGACACAGGGGAGCAGTACTTC
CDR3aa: CASSAVGDTGEQYF

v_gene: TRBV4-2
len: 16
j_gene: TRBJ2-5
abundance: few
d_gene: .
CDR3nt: TGTGCCAGCAGCCAAGACGCTACAGGGCTGCTGGAGACCCAGTACTTC
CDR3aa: CASSQDATGLLETQYF

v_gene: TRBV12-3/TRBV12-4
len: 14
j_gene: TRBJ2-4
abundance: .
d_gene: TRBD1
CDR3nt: TGTGCCAGCAGTTTGACAGGGGAGGAAAACATTCAGTACTTC
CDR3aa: CASSLTGEENIQYF

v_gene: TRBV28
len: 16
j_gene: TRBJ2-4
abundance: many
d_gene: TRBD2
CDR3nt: TGTGCCAGCAGTACCAGGACTAGCGGCGCCCAAAACATTCAGTACTTC
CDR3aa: CASSTRTSGAQNIQYF

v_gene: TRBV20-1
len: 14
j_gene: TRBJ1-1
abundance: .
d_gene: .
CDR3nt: TGCAGTGCTAGGAACGGACAGATGAACACTGAAGCTTTCTTT
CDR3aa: CSARNGQMNTEAFF

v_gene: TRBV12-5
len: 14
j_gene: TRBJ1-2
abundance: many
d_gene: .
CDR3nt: TGTGCTAGTGCCTTGGGATGGGTATCCTATGGCTACACCTTC
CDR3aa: CASALGWVSYGYTF

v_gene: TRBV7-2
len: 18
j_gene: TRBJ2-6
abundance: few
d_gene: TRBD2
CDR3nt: TGTGCCTGCAGCCCGACCGGATTGGGAGGGGCTGGGGCCAACGTCCTGACTTTC
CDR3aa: CACSPTGLGGAGANVLTF

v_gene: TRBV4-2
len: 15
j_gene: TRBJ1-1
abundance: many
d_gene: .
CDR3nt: TGTGCCAGCAGCCAAGGAACTGGACAGAACACTGAAGCTTTCTTT
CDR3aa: CASSQGTGQNTEAFF

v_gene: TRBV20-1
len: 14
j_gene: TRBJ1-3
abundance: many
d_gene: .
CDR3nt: TGCAGTGCTAGAGATTCTGGGGGGGGAAACACCATATATTTT
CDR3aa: CSARDSGGGNTIYF

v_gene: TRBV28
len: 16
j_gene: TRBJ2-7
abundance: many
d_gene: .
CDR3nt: TGTGCCAGCAGTTTTCGGCTGGACAGCCTCTCCTACGAGCAGTACTTC
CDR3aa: CASSFRLDSLSYEQYF

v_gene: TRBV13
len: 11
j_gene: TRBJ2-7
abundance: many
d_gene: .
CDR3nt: TGTGCCAGCAGCTATCAACACGAGCAGTACTTC
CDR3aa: CASSYQHEQYF

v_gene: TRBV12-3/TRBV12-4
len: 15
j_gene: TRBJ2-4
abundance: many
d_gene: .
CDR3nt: TGTGCCAGCAGTTTACTTGCCGGGGGCAAAAACATTCAGTACTTC
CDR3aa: CASSLLAGGKNIQYF

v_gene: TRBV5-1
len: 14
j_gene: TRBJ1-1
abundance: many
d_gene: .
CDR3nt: TGCGCCAGCACCAGGGAAACGCGCCTTTCTGAAGCTTTCTTT
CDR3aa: CASTRETRLSEAFF

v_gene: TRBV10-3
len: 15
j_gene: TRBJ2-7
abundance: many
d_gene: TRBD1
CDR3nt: TGTGCCATCAGTGACAGGGGGACGAGCTCCTACGAGCAGTACTTC
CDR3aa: CAISDRGTSSYEQYF

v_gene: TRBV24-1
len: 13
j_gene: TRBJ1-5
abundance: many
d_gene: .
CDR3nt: TGTGCCACCAGTGGGCAGTATAATCAGCCCCAGCATTTT
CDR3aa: CATSGQYNQPQHF

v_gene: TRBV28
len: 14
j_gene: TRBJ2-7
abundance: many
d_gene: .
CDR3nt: TGTGCCAGCAGTCTTACGTACCGGCGGGACGAGCAGTACTTC
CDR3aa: CASSLTYRRDEQYF

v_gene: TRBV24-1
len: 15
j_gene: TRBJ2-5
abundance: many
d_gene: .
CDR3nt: TGTGCCACCAGCAAAACACAGGGACACCAAGAGACCCAGTACTTC
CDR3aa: CATSKTQGHQETQYF

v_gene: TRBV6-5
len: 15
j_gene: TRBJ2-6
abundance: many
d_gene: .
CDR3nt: TGTGCCAGCAGTTACTCAGGAACTGGGGCCAACGTCCTGACTTTC
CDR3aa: CASSYSGTGANVLTF

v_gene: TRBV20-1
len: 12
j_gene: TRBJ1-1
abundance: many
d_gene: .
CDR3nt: TGCAGTGCTCCCCAATTGAACACTGAAGCTTTCTTT
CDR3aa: CSAPQLNTEAFF

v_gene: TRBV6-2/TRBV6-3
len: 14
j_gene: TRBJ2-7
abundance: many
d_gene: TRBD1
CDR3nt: TGTGCCAGCCTCGGGACAGGCGATTCCTACGAGCAGTACTTC
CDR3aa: CASLGTGDSYEQYF

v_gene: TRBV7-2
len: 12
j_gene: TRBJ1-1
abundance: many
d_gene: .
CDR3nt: TGTGCCAGCAGCACCCCGAACACTGAAGCTTTCTTT
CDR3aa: CASSTPNTEAFF

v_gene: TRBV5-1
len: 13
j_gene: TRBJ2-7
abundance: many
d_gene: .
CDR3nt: TGCGCCAGCAGGGGCCCGGGCTACCACGAGCAGTACTTC
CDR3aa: CASRGPGYHEQYF

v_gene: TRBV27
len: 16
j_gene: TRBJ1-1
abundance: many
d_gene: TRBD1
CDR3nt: TGTGCCAGCAGTCCCTGGACAGGGGGTCTGAACACTGAAGCTTTCTTT
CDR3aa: CASSPWTGGLNTEAFF

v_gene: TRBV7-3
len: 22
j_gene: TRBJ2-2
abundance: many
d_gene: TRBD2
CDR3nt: TGTGCCAGCAGCTTAAAACTATCATTGACTAGCGGGAGAGTCAGGTTGACCGGGGAGCTGTTTTTT
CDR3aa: CASSLKLSLTSGRVRLTGELFF

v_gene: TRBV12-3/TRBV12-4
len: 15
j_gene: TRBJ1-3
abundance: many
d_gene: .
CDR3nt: TGTGCCAGCAGTGCCGGGATCCACTCTGGAAACACCATATATTTT
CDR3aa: CASSAGIHSGNTIYF

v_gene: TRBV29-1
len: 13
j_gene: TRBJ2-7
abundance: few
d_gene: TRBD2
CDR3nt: TGCAGCGTTTCATTCCTAGCGGACTACGAGCAGTACTTC
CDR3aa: CSVSFLADYEQYF

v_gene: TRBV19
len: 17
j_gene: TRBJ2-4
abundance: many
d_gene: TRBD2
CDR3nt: TGTGCCAGTAGGCCCGGACTAGCGGGCGAAGCCAAAAACATTCAGTACTTC
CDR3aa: CASRPGLAGEAKNIQYF

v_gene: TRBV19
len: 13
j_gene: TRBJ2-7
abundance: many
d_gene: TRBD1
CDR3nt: TGTGCCAGTAGTGCTGCCGGGACAGAAAAGCAGTACTTC
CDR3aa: CASSAAGTEKQYF

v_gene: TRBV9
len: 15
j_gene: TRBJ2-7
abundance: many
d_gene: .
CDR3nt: TGTGCCAGCAGCGTAGGGCCTACTGGCGGGGTCGAGCAGTACTTC
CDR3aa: CASSVGPTGGVEQYF

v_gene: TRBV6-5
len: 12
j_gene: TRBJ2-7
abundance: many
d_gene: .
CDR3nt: TGTGCCAGCAGTTACCGGGTCCCCGAGCAGTACTTC
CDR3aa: CASSYRVPEQYF

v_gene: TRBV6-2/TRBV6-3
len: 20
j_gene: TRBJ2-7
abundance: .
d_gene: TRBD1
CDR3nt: TGTGCCAGCAGTTACTACCGCGCCGCGGGACAGGGGGCAGGCGGCTACGAGCAGTACTTC
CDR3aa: CASSYYRAAGQGAGGYEQYF